The 32 T cell receptor beta chains below were found in one sample sequenced in a study of technical replicates of blood from a few donors. The repertoire was sequenced with immunoSEQ multiplex PCR; TCRdb's copy has only in-frame clones and lacks some. The table records under 90,000 clones, 98% of them present only once. Specimen: T cells isolated from PBMCs. Receptors were obtained from a human donor in good health.

The V gene is TRBV27, the J gene TRBJ2-3; TRBD2 matches 8 bases. Germline CDR1 reads MNHEY; CDR2 reads SMNVEV (reference sequence). The CDR3 length is 16 residues. V shed 5 bases and J 2 bases; nucleotides not matched to a gene: 9. The CDR3 region is CASSPTSGGTTDTQYF. CDR3 DNA sequence: TGTGCCAGCAGTCCTACTAGCGGAGGTACCACAGATACGCAGTATTTT.

The V call is TRBV6-5, the J call TRBJ2-7; a weak D match, TRBD2 (6 bases). V was clipped by 4 bases and J by 1 base, with 11 bases between them. Germline lookup yields CDR1 MNHEY and CDR2 SVGAGI. CDR3 length equals 14 residues. The CDR3 sequence is CASSLAGGSYEQYF. Here the CDR3 DNA reads TGTGCCAGCAGTTTGGCCGGGGGATCCTACGAGCAGTACTTC.

This chain links TRBV7-6 with TRBJ1-1; 8 bases line up with TRBD1. The V gene end was trimmed by 1 base and the J gene end by 0 bases; junction bases not matched to a gene: 1. The CDR3 spans 15 residues. The V gene's germline CDR1 is SGHVS and CDR2 FNYEAQ. In DNA form, the CDR3 reads TGTGCCAGCAGCTTAGAGGGACAGGTGAACACTGAAGCTTTCTTT. Amino acids: CASSLEGQVNTEAFF. Full variable domain (missing parts from reference TRBV7-6 and TRBJ1-1): GAGVSQSPRYKVTKRGQDVALRCDPISGHVSLYWYRQALGQGPEFLTYFNYEAQQDKSGLPNDRFSAERPEGSISTLTIQRTEQRDSAMYRCASSLEGQVNTEAFFGQGTRLTVV.

This chain uses TRBV2 with TRBJ1-1; no clear D. Trimming removed 6 bases at V and 2 bases at J, with 13 bases between. Germline CDR1 is SNHLY and CDR2 is FYNNEI. There are 14 residues in the CDR3. CDR3 residues: CASRVRSTNTEAFF. In DNA form, the CDR3 reads TGTGCCAGCAGGGTACGATCGACAAACACTGAAGCTTTCTTT.

J is TRBJ1-2 and V is TRBV6-6; 8 bases are shared with TRBD1. Germline assignment: CDR1 MNHNY and CDR2 SVGAGI (reference sequence). CDR3 length: 15 residues. V shed 2 bases, J shed 7 bases, and the junction held 9 bases outside the gene matches. CDR3 nucleotides: TGTGCCAGCAGTTACGCGGGACAGGCCCGACGTGGCTACACCTTC. Translating it yields CASSYAGQARRGYTF.

V is TRBV25-1 and J is TRBJ1-4, with D hard to call. The CDR3 contains 15 residues. Germline CDR1 reads MGHDK; CDR2 reads SYGVNS. Trimming stripped 5 bases from V and 0 bases from J, with 10 bases between. This chain's CDR3 is CASSKIHPTNEKLFF. CDR3 nucleotides: TGTGCCAGCAGTAAAATACACCCAACTAATGAAAAACTGTTTTTT.

In this sample, this clone turned up once. The V and J genes are TRBV6-1 and TRBJ2-6; D gene ambiguous. Germline V gene lookup returns CDR1 MNHNS and CDR2 SASEGT. CDR3 length: 16 amino acids. V was trimmed by 1 base and J by 4 bases, leaving 11 bases between them. The CDR3 here is CASSEGQAPGANVLTF. CDR3 nucleotide sequence: TGTGCCAGCAGTGAAGGGCAGGCGCCCGGGGCCAACGTCCTGACTTTC.

The chain couples TRBV5-1 to TRBJ1-1; maybe TRBD1 (5 bases). V was pared by 3 bases and J by 5 bases, with 11 bases between. The germline V gene has CDR1 SGHRS and CDR2 YFSETQ. This CDR3 is built from 13 residues. CDR3 loop: CASSWGYGTEAFF. The CDR3, as DNA: TGCGCCAGCAGCTGGGGCTACGGGACTGAAGCTTTCTTT.

J is TRBJ1-1 and V is TRBV6-1, with TRBD1 identical over 7 bases. V shed 4 bases and J 4 bases; nucleotides not matched to a gene: 6. CDR1 is MNHNS and CDR2 is SASEGT in the germline V gene. CDR3 size: 14 residues. The CDR3 region has the DNA TGTGCCAGCAGTGCCACAGGGGTGGGCACTGAAGCTTTCTTT. Amino acids: CASSATGVGTEAFF.

The V call is TRBV27, the J call TRBJ1-6; D may be TRBD1 (6 bases). Between the trimmed V and J ends, which lost 5 bases and 6 bases, there was a span of 20 bases. CDR1 is MNHEY, CDR2 SMNVEV, per germline (reference sequence). The CDR3 runs to 17 residues. The CDR3 sequence is CASSASGHTKANSPLHF. Written as DNA, the CDR3 is TGTGCCAGCAGTGCTTCGGGACATACCAAGGCTAATTCACCCCTCCACTTT.

The genes are TRBV12-5 and TRBJ2-3, with 12 bases aligning to TRBD2. CDR3 size: 20 residues. Germline values: CDR1 LGHNT, CDR2 FRNRAP. V shed 7 bases, J shed 2 bases, and the junction held 19 bases outside the gene matches. CDR3 loop: CASANPLKTSGSENTDTQYF. The CDR3 DNA is TGTGCTAGTGCCAACCCCCTCAAGACTAGCGGGAGTGAAAACACAGATACGCAGTATTTT. Looking up the rest from reference TRBV12-5 and TRBJ2-3 gives the full variable domain: DARVTQTPRHKVTEMGQEVTMRCQPILGHNTVFWYRQTMMQGLELLAYFRNRAPLDDSGMPKDRFSAEMPDATLATLKIQPSEPRDSAVYFCASANPLKTSGSENTDTQYFGPGTRLTVL.

This clone was counted only a few times. The genes are TRBV29-1 and TRBJ2-7, with no clear D. The CDR3 consists of 14 residues. The V gene lost 4 bases and the J gene lost 1 base, with 14 bases spanning the gap. Germline-derived CDR1 and CDR2 are SQVTM and ANQGSEA. CDR3 sequence reads: CSVAGQLSSYEQYF. The CDR3 DNA reads as TGCAGCGTTGCTGGGCAGTTGAGTTCCTACGAGCAGTACTTC.

This rearrangement joins TRBV7-7 to TRBJ2-2; D call uncertain. V was pared by 3 bases and J by 3 bases, with 11 bases between. Germline loops: CDR1 SSHAT, CDR2 FNYEAQ (reference sequence). The CDR3 has 15 amino acids. CDR3 amino acids: CASSLERVDTGELFF. The CDR3 coding sequence is TGTGCCAGCAGCTTGGAACGGGTTGACACCGGGGAGCTGTTTTTT.

V is TRBV29-1 and J is TRBJ1-4; a weak D match, TRBD1 (5 bases). V lost 6 bases and J lost 5, with 16 bases in between. The CDR3 extends over 14 amino acids. CDR1 and CDR2 from the germline V gene are SQVTM and ANQGSEA. The CDR3 DNA reads TGCAGCGTACGAGACCGGGACTCCAATGAAAAACTGTTTTTT. Its translation is CSVRDRDSNEKLFF.

The genes are TRBV29-1 and TRBJ1-2, with 9 bases that match TRBD1. Germline V gives CDR1 SQVTM, CDR2 ANQGSEA. V dropped 6 bases and J dropped 8; count of bases not matched to a gene: 7. This CDR3 contains 12 residues. The CDR3 sequence is CSVLTGGAGYTF. DNA of the CDR3: TGCAGCGTACTGACAGGGGGGGCGGGCTACACCTTC.

The chain uses TRBV5-4 and TRBJ2-1, with D unclear. V was pared by 1 base and J by 1 base, with 6 bases between. Germline V gives CDR1 SGHNT, CDR2 YYREEE (reference sequence). The CDR3 spans 14 residues. CDR3 sequence reads: CASSLWQSYNEQFF. CDR3 nucleotides: TGTGCCAGCAGCTTGTGGCAATCCTACAATGAGCAGTTCTTC.

The chain carries TRBV6-6 and TRBJ1-2, with TRBD1 matching over 8 bases. Germline CDR1 is MNHNY and CDR2 is SVGAGI (reference sequence). The CDR3 sequence is 14 residues long. The V segment lost 3 bases and the J segment 4 bases; nucleotides outside the gene matches: 4. The CDR3 bases are TGTGCCAGCAGTTATTATGGACAGGGCTATGGCTACACCTTC. This codes for CASSYYGQGYGYTF.

The chain carries TRBV7-9 and TRBJ2-7; D remains ambiguous. Trimming cost V 5 bases and J 2 bases, with 10 bases left between them. There are 13 residues in the CDR3. Per the germline V gene, CDR1 is SEHNR and CDR2 is FQNEAQ (reference sequence). The CDR3 nucleotides read TGTGCCAGCAGCCACGCTATAACCTACGAGCAGTACTTC. Protein product: CASSHAITYEQYF.

This chain uses TRBV13 with TRBJ1-4; D possibly corresponds to TRBD1 (5 bases). Trimming stripped 0 bases from V and 7 bases from J, with 15 bases between. Germline V CDR1 and CDR2: PRHDT, FYEKMQ (reference sequence). This CDR3 contains 16 residues. CDR3 protein: CASSLGRGSGGEKLFF. Written as DNA, the CDR3 is TGTGCCAGCAGCTTAGGCCGGGGGTCCGGGGGTGAAAAACTGTTTTTT.

The chain couples TRBV10-2 to TRBJ2-7, with 7 bases matching TRBD1. The CDR3 covers 15 residues. Per germline, CDR1 WSHSY and CDR2 SAAADI. V gave up 6 bases and J gave up 4 bases; unmatched junction bases: 12. CDR3 coding DNA: TGCGCCAGCAGAGAACAACAGGGGATGGGGTACGAGCAGTACTTC. Amino acid sequence: CASREQQGMGYEQYF.

This chain uses TRBV4-2 with TRBJ2-2; 9 bases line up with TRBD2. CDR3 length equals 14 residues. Trimming at V came to 8 bases and at J to 4 bases, leaving 5 bases not matched to a gene. Germline loops: CDR1 LGHNA, CDR2 YNFKEQ. The DNA of the CDR3 is TGTGCCAGCGGGACTAGCTATAGCACCGGGGAGCTGTTTTTT. It specifies CASGTSYSTGELFF.

V is TRBV7-2 and J is TRBJ1-2; D ambiguous. Germline values: CDR1 SGHTA, CDR2 FQGNSA. This CDR3 spans 15 amino acids. The V end lost 7 bases, the J end lost 5 bases, and 20 bases lay between the germline ends. In nucleotides, the CDR3 is TGTGCCAGCACTCCCGACCTCCAAGGAGGATATGGCTACACCTTC. Translating gives CASTPDLQGGYGYTF.

The chain uses TRBV7-2 and TRBJ2-5, with D possibly TRBD2 on 6 matching bases. CDR1 is SGHTA, CDR2 FQGNSA, per germline. Trimming removed 4 bases from V and 1 base from J, with 7 bases in between. CDR3 length equals 13 residues. The CDR3 protein is CASSSSVQETQYF. CDR3 DNA sequence: TGTGCCAGCAGCTCTAGCGTCCAAGAGACCCAGTACTTC.

The V and J genes are TRBV5-1 and TRBJ2-7; D is ambiguous. V was trimmed by 4 bases and J by 2 bases, leaving 7 bases between them. CDR3 length: 12 residues. Germline CDR1 SGHRS, CDR2 YFSETQ. This CDR3 reads CASSHFTYEQYF. DNA of the CDR3: TGCGCCAGCAGCCATTTCACCTACGAGCAGTACTTC.

The chain is built from TRBV5-1 and TRBJ1-1; tentative D call: TRBD1 (6 bases). V was clipped by 3 bases and J by 1 base, with 16 bases between them. The CDR3 has 16 amino acids. The germline V gene has CDR1 SGHRS and CDR2 YFSETQ. The CDR3 protein is CASSWSPGEGNTEAFF. CDR3 coding DNA: TGCGCCAGCAGCTGGTCCCCAGGGGAAGGGAACACTGAAGCTTTCTTT.

The chain carries TRBV6-6 and TRBJ2-7, with a weak D call TRBD2 (6 bases). The V gene lost 8 bases and the J gene lost 8 bases, with 22 bases spanning the gap. This CDR3 spans 14 amino acids. CDR1 MNHNY and CDR2 SVGAGI come from the germline V gene (reference sequence). The CDR3 nucleotides read TGTGCCAGCTCAGCCCGGGAGCAGGGAGGAAAGCAGTACTTC. Translated: CASSAREQGGKQYF.

V and J are TRBV25-1 and TRBJ2-7; possibly TRBD1 for D (6 bases). Per the germline V gene, CDR1 is MGHDK and CDR2 is SYGVNS. V was pared by 8 bases and J by 0 bases, with 17 bases between. This CDR3 has 15 amino acids. The CDR3 region is CASSFPGTHSYEQYF. As DNA, the CDR3 is TGTGCCAGCTCCTTCCCCGGGACACACTCCTACGAGCAGTACTTC.

The chain uses TRBV2 and TRBJ2-5; D is possibly TRBD1 (6 bases). Per germline, CDR1 SNHLY and CDR2 FYNNEI. With 7 bases removed from V and 0 bases from J, the gap between germline ends came to 12 bases. CDR3 length equals 14 residues. For the CDR3, the DNA is TGTGCCAGCACCTACAGGGACCACCAAGAGACCCAGTACTTC. The encoded protein is CASTYRDHQETQYF.

V gene TRBV4-1 combines with J gene TRBJ2-5; 7 positions match TRBD1. J lost 2 bases, V lost 4 bases, and 4 bases had no gene match. This CDR3 comprises 14 residues. The germline CDR1 and CDR2 sequences are MGHRA and YSYEKL. CDR3 region: CASSRPTGQETQYF. The CDR3 DNA reads TGCGCCAGCAGCCGCCCGACAGGGCAAGAGACCCAGTACTTC.

A single count supports this clone. This sequence joins TRBV5-6 and TRBJ2-4; D uncertain. The CDR3 runs to 14 residues. With 2 bases removed from V and 0 bases from J, the gap between germline ends came to 6 bases. CDR1 is SGHDT, CDR2 YYEEEE, per germline. The CDR3 loop reads CASSLTVAKNIQYF. The CDR3 coding sequence is TGTGCCAGCAGCTTAACGGTAGCCAAAAACATTCAGTACTTC.

The chain employs TRBV5-8 and TRBJ2-3, with 12 bases identical to TRBD2. Germline CDR1 reads SGHTS; CDR2 reads YDEGEE. The CDR3 length is 18 residues. J gave up 1 base and V 0 bases, and 6 bases lay outside the gene matches. CDR3 sequence (DNA): TGTGCCAGCAGCTTGGGACTAGCGGGAGTATTCGGCACAGATACGCAGTATTTT. It translates to CASSLGLAGVFGTDTQYF.

The chain recombines TRBV18 with TRBJ2-3; 7 bases fit TRBD1. V was clipped by 6 bases and J by 4 bases; unmatched bases: 13. The CDR3 length is 16 residues. Germline V gene data show CDR1 as KGHSH and CDR2 as LQKENI. The CDR3 is CASSHGQVGIADTQYF. CDR3 coding DNA: TGTGCCAGCTCGCACGGACAGGTCGGGATCGCAGATACGCAGTATTTT.